These 18 T cell receptor beta chains share one sample of origin, sequenced in a study of blood T cell repertoires in COVID-19. Measured with immunoSEQ multiplex PCR; TCRdb has only the in-frame clones, and not every one. The profile covers approximately 170,000 clones, with 75% to 90% appearing a single time and less than 1.5% taken by the ten largest. The specimen was peripheral blood. The receptors were sampled from a young man with acute or convalescent COVID-19.

This chain connects TRBV7-8 to TRBJ1-2; a weak D match, TRBD1 (5 bases). V gave up 5 bases and J gave up 13 bases, with 17 bases separating them. From germline, CDR1 is SGHVS and CDR2 FQNEAQ. This CDR3 comprises 12 residues. CDR3 sequence reads: CASSQGRVWATF. CDR3 DNA sequence: TGTGCCAGCAGCCAGGGCAGGGTGTGGGCCACCTTC.

V is TRBV28 and J is TRBJ2-1, with 8 bases identical to TRBD1. Germline V gene lookup returns CDR1 MDHEN and CDR2 SYDVKM. The CDR3 is 16 amino acids. The trim removed 6 bases at V and 7 bases at J, leaving 14 bases unmatched. The CDR3 DNA is TGTGCCAGCAGCAAGGCTCGGGGACAGGTCCAAAATGAGCAGTTCTTC. Translated: CASSKARGQVQNEQFF.

The chain combines TRBV4-1 with TRBJ2-5; TRBD1 is a possible D gene (6 bases). Trimming took 4 bases from V and 3 from J, leaving 12 bases between them. The CDR3 loop spans 14 amino acids. Germline V gene data show CDR1 as MGHRA and CDR2 as YSYEKL. The chain's CDR3 is CASSPGQLEETQYF. In DNA, the CDR3 is TGCGCCAGCAGCCCCGGACAGCTAGAAGAGACCCAGTACTTC.

This sequence joins TRBV28 and TRBJ1-2; D call uncertain. The CDR3 covers 14 residues. CDR1 and CDR2 (germline): MDHEN, SYDVKM. V lost 2 bases to trimming and J lost 4 bases, with 11 bases between them. The CDR3 sequence is CASSLNLGGYGYTF. CDR3 DNA: TGTGCCAGCAGTTTAAACCTCGGCGGCTATGGCTACACCTTC.

The V and J genes are TRBV6-5 and TRBJ1-5; 9 positions agree with TRBD1. J lost 6 bases, V lost 6 bases, and 6 bases had no gene match. The CDR3 has 14 amino acids. Per germline, CDR1 MNHEY and CDR2 SVGAGI. For the CDR3, the DNA is TGTGCCAGCAGCGTGACAGGGGGACCTCAGCCCCAGCATTTT. Protein sequence: CASSVTGGPQPQHF.

Written as DNA, the CDR3 is TGCAGCGTGGCGGGAAGAACAGATACGCAGTATTTT. This gives the protein CSVAGRTDTQYF. This sequence joins TRBV29-1 and TRBJ2-3, with D possibly being TRBD2 (6 bases). V shed 6 bases and J shed 3 bases, with 10 bases lying between them. The germline V gene has CDR1 SQVTM and CDR2 ANQGSEA. There are 12 residues in the CDR3.

This clone has more than one count but fewer than ten. J is TRBJ1-1 and V is TRBV12-3 or TRBV12-4, with unresolved D. Trimming took off 5 bases at V and 0 bases at J, with 7 bases between the two ends. The CDR3 is 13 residues long. The CDR3 region is CASSPRMNTEAFF. CDR3 sequence (DNA): TGTGCCAGCAGTCCTAGAATGAACACTGAAGCTTTCTTT.

This chain joins TRBV5-1 and TRBJ2-5; TRBD1 aligns across 9 bases. There are 15 residues in the CDR3. V lost 0 bases and J lost 5; bases outside the gene matches: 5. Germline CDR1 reads SGHRS; CDR2 reads YFSETQ. The CDR3 DNA reads as TGCGCCAGCAGCTTGGTGGGGACAGGGTGGGAGACCCAGTACTTC. This sequence encodes CASSLVGTGWETQYF. Supplemented by reference TRBV5-1 and TRBJ2-5, the full variable domain reads KAGVTQTPRYLIKTRGQQVTLSCSPISGHRSVSWYQQTPGQGLQFLFEYFSETQRNKGNFPGRFSGRQFSNSRSEMNVSTLELGDSALYLCASSLVGTGWETQYFGPGTRLLVL.

This chain connects TRBV28 to TRBJ1-4; D perhaps matches TRBD1 (5 bases). This CDR3 spans 14 amino acids. Germline V lookup: CDR1 MDHEN, CDR2 SYDVKM. Trimming shortened V by 7 bases and J by 4 bases, and 13 bases separated the two germline ends. CDR3 DNA sequence: TGTGCCAGCACTGCCGACAGATATAATGAAAAACTGTTTTTT. Its translation: CASTADRYNEKLFF. The entire variable domain, with the rest obtained from reference TRBV28 and TRBJ1-4, is as follows: DVKVTQSSRYLVKRTGEKVFLECVQDMDHENMFWYRQDPGLGLRLIYFSYDVKMKEKGDIPEGYSVSREKKERFSLILESASTNQTSMYLCASTADRYNEKLFFGSGTQLSVL.

The table lists this clone with a few counts. The chain couples TRBV7-8 to TRBJ1-5; TRBD1 aligns across 11 bases. The CDR3 spans 20 residues. V lost 6 bases and J lost 0; bases outside the gene matches: 16. The V gene's germline CDR1 is SGHVS and CDR2 FQNEAQ. The chain's CDR3 is CASSFNSGTGGVGSNQPQHF. CDR3 sequence (DNA): TGTGCCAGCAGTTTCAACTCCGGGACAGGGGGAGTTGGTAGCAATCAGCCCCAGCATTTT.

J is TRBJ1-1 and V is TRBV15; D gene ambiguous. The length of the CDR3 is 16 residues. V lost 2 bases and J 3 bases, leaving 16 bases between the germline ends. CDR1 LNHNV and CDR2 YYDKDF come from the germline V gene (reference sequence). The CDR3 DNA reads TGTGCCACCAGCAGACCAATACCGGGGAGGGACACTGAAGCTTTCTTT. Its protein is CATSRPIPGRDTEAFF. Filled out from reference TRBV15 and TRBJ1-1, the complete variable domain reads DAMVIQNPRYQVTQFGKPVTLSCSQTLNHNVMYWYQQKSSQAPKLLFHYYDKDFNNEADTPDNFQSRRPNTSFCFLDIRSPGLGDTAMYLCATSRPIPGRDTEAFFGQGTRLTVV.

The chain carries TRBV5-5 and TRBJ1-2; 7 bases match TRBD1. There are 15 residues in the CDR3. The V gene end was trimmed by 1 base and the J gene end by 5 bases; junction bases not matched to a gene: 8. In germline, CDR1 is SGHKS, CDR2 YYEKEE (reference sequence). The CDR3 bases are TGTGCCAGCAGCTTGTCTTCAGGGGGGATTTATGGCTACACCTTC. It specifies CASSLSSGGIYGYTF.

Notes on this clone: One end of the junction does not line up with germline, which may come from a read error. The chain couples TRBV6-5 to TRBJ1-3; the D is unclear. The germline CDR1 and CDR2 sequences are MNHEY and SVGAGI. This CDR3 comprises 14 residues. The CDR3 reads CAGSYSDIGNTIYF. In DNA form, the CDR3 reads TGTGCCGGCAGTTACAGTGACATCGGAAACACCATATATTTT.

V and J are TRBV6-6 and TRBJ1-5, with D perhaps TRBD1 (5 bases). Trimming took 2 bases from V and 2 from J, leaving 7 bases between them. Per the germline V gene, CDR1 is MNHNY and CDR2 is SVGAGI (reference sequence). The CDR3 contains 14 residues. CDR3 residues: CASSYGGGNQPQHF. CDR3 nucleotide sequence: TGTGCCAGCAGTTACGGGGGGGGCAATCAGCCCCAGCATTTT.

The J gene is TRBJ1-1, the V gene TRBV7-2, with 7 bases identical to TRBD1. With 1 base clipped from V and 0 bases from J, the junction kept 11 bases outside the gene matches. CDR1 and CDR2 from the germline V gene are SGHTA and FQGNSA. The CDR3 is 18 amino acids. The CDR3 bases are TGTGCCAGCAGCTTAGGAAGGGACAGAAAGCCAATGAACACTGAAGCTTTCTTT. This encodes CASSLGRDRKPMNTEAFF. The full variable domain, with the rest looked up from reference TRBV7-2 and TRBJ1-1, is GAGVSQSPSNKVTEKGKDVELRCDPISGHTALYWYRQSLGQGLEFLIYFQGNSAPDKSGLPSDRFSAERTGGSVSTLTIQRTQQEDSAVYLCASSLGRDRKPMNTEAFFGQGTRLTVV.

The chain is built from TRBV5-1 and TRBJ2-2; no reliable D call. V lost 1 base, J lost 1 base, and 11 bases lay in between. This CDR3 comprises 16 residues. The germline V gene encodes CDR1 SGHRS and CDR2 YFSETQ. CDR3 nucleotides: TGCGCCAGCAGCTTGAGTGCTGCGGTGAACACCGGGGAGCTGTTTTTT. Amino acids: CASSLSAAVNTGELFF.

The chain uses TRBV29-1 and TRBJ1-1, with 7 bases fitting TRBD1. This CDR3 is built from 14 residues. Germline V gives CDR1 SQVTM, CDR2 ANQGSEA. Trimming at V came to 7 bases and at J to 0 bases, leaving 8 bases not matched to a gene. The CDR3 DNA is TGCAGCGCCTACCCCCAGGGGGTGAACACTGAAGCTTTCTTT. This codes for CSAYPQGVNTEAFF.

V usage is TRBV7-9 and J usage is TRBJ1-2, with a weak D call TRBD1 (6 bases). Trimming removed 5 bases from V and 0 bases from J, with 10 bases in between. From germline, CDR1 is SEHNR and CDR2 FQNEAQ (reference sequence). This CDR3 has 14 amino acids. The CDR3 is CASSLGTPNYGYTF. The CDR3 nucleotides are TGTGCCAGCAGCCTCGGGACACCTAACTATGGCTACACCTTC.